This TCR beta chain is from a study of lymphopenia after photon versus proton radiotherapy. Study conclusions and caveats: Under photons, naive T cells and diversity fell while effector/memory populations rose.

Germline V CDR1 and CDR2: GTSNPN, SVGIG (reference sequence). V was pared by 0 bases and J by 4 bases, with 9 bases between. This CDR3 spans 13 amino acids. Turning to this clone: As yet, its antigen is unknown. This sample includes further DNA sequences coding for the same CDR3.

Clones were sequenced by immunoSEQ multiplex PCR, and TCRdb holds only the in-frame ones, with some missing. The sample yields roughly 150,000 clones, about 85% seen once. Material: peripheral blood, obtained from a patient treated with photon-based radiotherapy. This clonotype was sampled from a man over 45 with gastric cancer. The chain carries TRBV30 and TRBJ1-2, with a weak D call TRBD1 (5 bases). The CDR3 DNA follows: TGTGCCTGGAGTGTGGGGCTTGGCTATGGCTACACCTTC. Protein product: CAWSVGLGYGYTF.